The clone carrying this T cell receptor (beta chain) appeared a few times. Its antigen is still unknown. This entry belongs to a study of T-cell memory formation after mild COVID-19. TCRdb reanalysed the 5' RACE reads using MiXCR and keeps one entry per CDR3 protein. Of approximately 240,000 distinct CDR3 sequences in the sample, about a sixth were seen once. The study's findings and limits: Memory sampled before infection contained some responding clones, suggesting cross-reactive memory joined. Clones which contracted sat mainly in CM and EM if CD4+, and in EMRA if CD8+.

This CDR3 is built from 14 residues. V lost 4 bases, J lost 4 bases, and 4 bases stayed unmatched. This receptor was identified in a man aged 18 to 29 who had mild COVID-19 (a few samples of this study predate the infection). Cell type and time point are not known. The chain couples TRBV23-1 to TRBJ2-1; 7 nucleotides match TRBD1. TRBV23-1 is identified as an open reading frame with a role that is uncertain. The sample taken for sequencing was PBMCs or a T cell subset sorted from them (not recorded which). CDR3 sequence reads: CASSPTGAYNEQFF. As DNA, the CDR3 is TGCGCCAGCAGTCCTACAGGGGCTTACAATGAGCAGTTCTTC.